Sequencing of this TCR beta chain was carried out in a study of blood T cells in healthy people across ages. Whole-study findings and limits: Per-million-T-cell TCR beta diversity fell roughly linearly with age. With unsorted PBMCs, a conclusive comparison of naive versus antigen-experienced cells was not possible. Naive CD4+ cells and diversity were both higher in long-lived donors than in aged donors.

A second roughly 6 to 11 cycle PCR used barcoded and J-beta primers. TCRdb itself ran the 5' RACE reads through MiXCR, one entry per CDR3 protein. The sample yields 1.5 million to 2 million distinct CDR3 sequences, approximately 28% seen once. V was clipped by 5 bases and J by 5 bases, with 12 bases between them. This CDR3 spans 13 amino acids. CDR1 and CDR2 (germline): SGHTA, FQGTGA. This clonotype turned up a few times. Its antigen is as yet unknown. This chain joins TRBV7-3 and TRBJ2-5; D is undetermined. Sequencing was performed on blood. This receptor was obtained from a woman aged 25 to 39 in good health. The CDR3 DNA reads as TGTGCCAGCAGCAAGACACAAGGGGAGACCCAGTACTTC. As protein: CASSKTQGETQYF.